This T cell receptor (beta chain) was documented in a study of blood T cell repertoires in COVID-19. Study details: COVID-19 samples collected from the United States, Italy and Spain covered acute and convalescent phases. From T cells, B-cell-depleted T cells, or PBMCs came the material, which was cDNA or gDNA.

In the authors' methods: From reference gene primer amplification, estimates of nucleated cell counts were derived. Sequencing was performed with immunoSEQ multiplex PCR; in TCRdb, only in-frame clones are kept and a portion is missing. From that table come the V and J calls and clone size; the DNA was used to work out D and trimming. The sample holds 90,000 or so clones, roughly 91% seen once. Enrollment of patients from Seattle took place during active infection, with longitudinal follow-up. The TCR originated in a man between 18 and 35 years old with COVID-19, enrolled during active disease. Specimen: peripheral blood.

CDR3 sequence reads: CATRAGETQYF. As DNA, the CDR3 is TGTGCCACCAGGGCGGGTGAGACCCAGTACTTC. The chain combines TRBV24-1 with TRBJ2-5; possible D gene TRBD2, 5 bases. V was pared by 7 bases and J by 5 bases, with 7 bases between. This CDR3 is 11 amino acids long. Germline values: CDR1 KGHDR, CDR2 SFDVKD.